This T cell receptor beta chain was sequenced during a study of blood T cells in healthy people across ages. Next came a second PCR, run for about 7 to 12 cycles, which used a sample-barcoded 5' primer along with a J-beta primer mix. Each CDR3 protein gets one entry after TCRdb re-called the 5' RACE reads with MiXCR. The sample carries about 680,000 distinct CDR3 sequences, around half recorded once. As regards this clonotype: Its antigen remains unknown.

Study-wide points: Comparison with aged donors showed that long-lived donors had more naive CD4+ cells and higher diversity.

This CDR3 spans 14 amino acids. V was clipped by 4 bases and J by 4 bases, with 12 bases between them. The germline gives CDR1 SGHRS, CDR2 YFSETQ. Peripheral blood from each donor was collected in a volume of about 10 milliliters. V is TRBV5-1 and J is TRBJ1-3, with D perhaps matching TRBD1 (5 bases). The sequencing input was blood. The receptor comes from a woman in her sixties in good health. The CDR3 DNA reads TGCGCCAGCAGCGAAGGGACCGGAGGAAACACCATATATTTT. Encoded protein: CASSEGTGGNTIYF.